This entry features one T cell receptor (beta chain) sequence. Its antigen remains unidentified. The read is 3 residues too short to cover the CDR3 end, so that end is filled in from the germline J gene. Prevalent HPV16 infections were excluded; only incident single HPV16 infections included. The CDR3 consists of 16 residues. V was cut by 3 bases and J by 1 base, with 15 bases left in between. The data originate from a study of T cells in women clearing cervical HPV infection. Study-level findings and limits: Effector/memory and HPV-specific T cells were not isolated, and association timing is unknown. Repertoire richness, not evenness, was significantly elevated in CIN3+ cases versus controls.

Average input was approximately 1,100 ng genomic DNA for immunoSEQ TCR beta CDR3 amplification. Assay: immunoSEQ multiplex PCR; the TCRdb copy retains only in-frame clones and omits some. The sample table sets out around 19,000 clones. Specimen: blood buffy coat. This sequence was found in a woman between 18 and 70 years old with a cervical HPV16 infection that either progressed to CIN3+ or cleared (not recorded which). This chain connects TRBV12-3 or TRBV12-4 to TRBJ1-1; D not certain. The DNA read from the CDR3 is TGTGCCAGCAGTTTGGGCGCGGGATATCAGAACACTGAA. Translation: CASSLGAGYQNTE. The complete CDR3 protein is CASSLGAGYQNTEAFF.